One TCR beta chain is described in this entry. Ten or more counts support this clonotype. It has no known antigen specificity. Base-call qualities are not available, and no considerably larger clone is one nucleotide away. Graves' hyperthyroidism was defined as stable when no progression to ophthalmopathy occurred over 18 months of follow-up. Hyperthyroidism patients were newly diagnosed, with disease duration under 2 months, and aged 18 to 65 years. Exclusion was applied to patients with uncontrolled infections, other autoimmune diseases, pregnancy or lactation. Diagnoses were based on clinical symptoms, serum thyroxine and TRAb, thyroid ultrasound and orbital computed tomography. PBMCs were separated from 10 ml of fresh peripheral blood using Ficoll-Paque density gradient centrifugation. Total RNA was extracted using Trizol reagent, and RNA quality was assessed on an Agilent 2100 Bioanalyzer. The data were taken from a study of T cells in Graves' hyperthyroidism and ophthalmopathy (dated 2019 in TCRdb). For the wider study: Peripheral blood samples were taken at the time of initial diagnosis, prior to any treatment. A discovery cohort of about a hundred patients, about 44 with Graves' ophthalmopathy and over 55 with stable Graves' hyperthyroidism, was used to find distinguishing TCR V-J signatures. An independent validation cohort of fewer than 20 hyperthyroidism patients and 17 patients who later progressed to ophthalmopathy tested prospective prediction of ophthalmopathy. The roughly 100 discovery patients were divided at random into training and test sets in a 7:3 ratio. The study also compared thyroid tissue and blood T-cell repertoires from about 6 Graves' hyperthyroidism patients. After sampling, hyperthyroidism patients received methimazole starting at 30 mg daily, and ophthalmopathy patients received high-dose intravenous methylprednisolone. TCR Vbeta CDR3 sequencing of roughly 140 peripheral blood samples (43 ophthalmopathy, roughly 72 hyperthyroidism and approximately 17 progressor patients) is reported in the paper.

The TCR beta CDR3 regions were amplified from RNA transcripts. A first-round RT-PCR of the TCR CDR3 used the HTBI primer set with the Qiagen OneStep RT-PCR kit. The libraries were constructed in a second round of multiplex PCR and then size-selected and purified. Sequencing of the libraries was done on an Illumina HiSeq2000 using paired-end 100 bp reads. On the authors' methods: Raw data were processed with SOAPnuke, discarding reads with adapters, uncalled bases, mean Phred below 15, or no exact constant-primer or identifier match. COPE v1.2.5 was used to merge the high-quality paired reads, and each unique nucleotide sequence was defined as a clonotype. MiTCR v1.1 was used to align the clonotypes against IMGT TRBV, TRBD and TRBJ reference segments. The analysis was restricted to V-J combinations with a frequency above 0.0001, which together covered about 99% of the repertoires. A TCS score was defined as the ratio between F50 (clonal expansion) and ExV (chaos), using BLOSUM62-based TCRdist between CDR3 peptides within each V-J. Welch's t-statistics and random forest reduced fewer than 550 V-J features to under 15, which were used in a naive Bayes classifier (R e1071). TCRdb's own reprocessing of the public reads used fastp at Q25 and MiXCR and kept productive beta chains. Records with the same CDR3 protein are collapsed into one entry carrying the most frequent genes and DNA. The V and J calls and clone size come from TCRdb's table, not from the authors' own analysis. The table for this sample lists approximately 330,000 distinct CDR3 sequences; 15% to 20% of them were counted only once. The top ten hold 49% of the sample.

The V and J ends are trimmed by 8 bases and 1 base, leaving 10 bases between them. Its CDR3 holds 13 amino acids, cysteine through phenylalanine. The sequence is cut down to CDR3 DNA, 39 bases in frame from base 1. Overall study results and their limits: In validation, the model predicted progression to ophthalmopathy with roughly 66% sensitivity and approximately 74% specificity, a median of roughly seven months before onset. No statistical method was used to fix the sample size in advance, and group allocation was not hidden from the investigators. A model built on a 13 V-J signature distinguished ophthalmopathy from stable hyperthyroidism, reaching 85% to 90% sensitivity and about 81% specificity in cross-validation and 80%/75% in testing. Blood samples also contained most of the expanded thyroid clonotypes (frequency above 0.001), which suggests that blood repertoires may reflect thyroid immune responses.

Sequencing input: blood. This TCR was recovered from a woman aged 50 to 60 with Graves' hyperthyroidism. The rearrangement joined TRBV12-3 or TRBV12-4 to TRBJ2-3, with no confidently assigned D gene. CDR3 reads: CASAPDGTDTQYF. The DNA is as follows: TGTGCCAGCGCTCCTGACGGCACAGATACGCAGTATTTT.